This T cell receptor (beta chain) was obtained from a study of beta chain features in type 1 diabetes. For the study at large: All samples yielded some 100,000,000 examined sorted cells. Study-level findings and limits: Fewer junction insertions and more nucleotide deletions appeared in type 1 diabetes patients. In the patient group, naive, central memory and Treg TCRB repertoires seemed more alike than in the healthy donor group.

Expressed TCRB transcripts got sequenced, as all isolated RNA was reverse transcribed. This table comes from immunoSEQ multiplex PCR, and its TCRdb copy is limited to in-frame clones, with some not included. The sample has tens of thousands of clones; roughly three fifths are singletons. In the case of this clone: As yet, its antigen is unknown.

The CDR3 spans 16 residues. V shed 0 bases and J shed 4 bases, with 16 bases lying between them. CDR1 is SGDLS and CDR2 is YYNGEE in the germline V gene. The chain joins TRBV9 to TRBJ1-2; possible D gene TRBD1, 5 bases. This clonotype was obtained from a woman between 18 and 29 years old in good health. The sequencing input was Tregs from blood. CDR3 amino acids: CASSVGIGVTFYGYTF. In DNA form, the CDR3 reads TGTGCCAGCAGCGTAGGGATAGGGGTCACTTTCTATGGCTACACCTTC.